This T cell receptor beta chain appears in the sequencing data of a study of beta chain features in type 1 diabetes. Points from the study as a whole: For Type 1 diabetes patients, all four CD4+ subsets carried TCRB CDR3s that were moderately but significantly shorter. Insertions were fewer and deletions more numerous at VDJ junctions in type 1 diabetes patients.

J lost 1 base, V lost 5 bases, and 6 bases had no gene match. The length of the CDR3 is 15 residues. Germline V gives CDR1 SEHNR, CDR2 FQNEAQ (reference sequence). In this sample, this clone turned up a few times. Its antigen remains unidentified. Investigators reverse transcribed all isolated RNA, so they sequenced expressed TCRB transcripts. Generated by immunoSEQ multiplex PCR, the TCRdb table keeps only in-frame clones and is missing some. The table includes roughly 140,000 clones, approximately 10% detected once. Sequencing input: central memory CD4+ T cells from blood. The gene calls are TRBV7-9 and TRBJ2-7; TRBD2 matches at 9 bases. This TCR was recovered from a man aged 25 to 40 with type 1 diabetes. The CDR3 DNA reads TGTGCCAGCAGCCCCTTAGCGGGAGTGTCCTACGAGCAGTACTTC. Translated: CASSPLAGVSYEQYF.